This T cell receptor beta chain was sequenced in a study of T cell clones after liver transplantation. Germline lookup yields CDR1 SGHDT and CDR2 YYEEEE. The germline V and J ends were trimmed by 5 bases and 5 bases, with 7 bases remaining between them. This CDR3 has 11 residues. Assay used: immunoSEQ multiplex PCR; TCRdb lists only in-frame clones, some missing. The sample has 65,000 to 80,000 clones, over 65% seen once. This specimen was CD4+ T cells from blood, taken at the 22-month timepoint. This receptor was obtained from a human patient who received a liver transplant. The T cells may partly be graft donor cells. This chain connects TRBV5-6 to TRBJ2-5; unclear D gene. The CDR3, as DNA: TGTGCCAGCAGTTTCGCCGAGACCCAGTACTTC. This codes for CASSFAETQYF.